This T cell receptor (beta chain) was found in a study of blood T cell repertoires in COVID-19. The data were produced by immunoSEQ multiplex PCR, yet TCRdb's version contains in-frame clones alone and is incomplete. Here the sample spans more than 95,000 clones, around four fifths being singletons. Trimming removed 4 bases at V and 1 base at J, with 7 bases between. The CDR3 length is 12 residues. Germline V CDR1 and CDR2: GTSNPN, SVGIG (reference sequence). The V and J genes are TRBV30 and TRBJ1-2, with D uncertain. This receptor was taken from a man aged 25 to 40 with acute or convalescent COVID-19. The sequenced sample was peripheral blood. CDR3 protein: CAWNRVNYGYTF. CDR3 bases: TGTGCCTGGAACCGAGTTAACTATGGCTACACCTTC.